The 13 T cell receptor beta chains below come from one sample, sequenced in a study of T cells in Graves' hyperthyroidism and ophthalmopathy. There were TCR beta CDR3 regions amplified from RNA transcripts. With the HTBI primer set, the TCR CDR3 went through a first round of RT-PCR. TCRdb analysed the multiplex PCR reads with MiXCR anew, one entry per CDR3 protein. Found here are more than 650,000 distinct CDR3 sequences, approximately 14% of them singletons; the top ten hold roughly 10%. Material for sequencing was blood. The source is a woman between 18 and 29 years old with Graves' hyperthyroidism.

This clonotype has just a few counts. The chain uses TRBV9 and TRBJ2-7; no reliable D call. The germline gives CDR1 SGDLS, CDR2 YYNGEE. The ends were cut back, 0 bases at V and 4 bases at J, with 8 bases in the middle. The CDR3 totals 13 residues. The CDR3 DNA reads as TGTGCCAGCAGCGTAGCTGAAGGTTACGAGCAGTACTTC. Amino acids: CASSVAEGYEQYF.

The chain has TRBV19 and TRBJ2-3; 7 bases map to TRBD1. This CDR3 has 14 residues. Trimming removed 9 bases from V and 2 bases from J; junction bases left unmatched: 8. Germline V gives CDR1 LNHDA, CDR2 SQIVND (reference sequence). The CDR3 DNA sequence: TGTGCCAGCACGGGACAGAGCTACACAGATACGCAGTATTTT. It is translated as CASTGQSYTDTQYF.

There are many counts of this clonotype. The chain employs TRBV29-1 and TRBJ2-3; 7 nucleotides align to TRBD1. Germline V gene sequence: CDR1 SQVTM, CDR2 ANQGSEA. The J segment lost 6 bases and the V segment lost 3 bases, leaving 3 bases of the junction unmatched. There are 12 residues in the CDR3. The CDR3 sequence is CSVDTGADTQYF. Here the CDR3 DNA reads TGCAGCGTTGACACAGGGGCGGATACGCAGTATTTT.

This clonotype was counted at least ten times. The chain is built from TRBV7-9 and TRBJ1-2; D ambiguous. CDR1 is SEHNR and CDR2 is FQNEAQ in the germline V gene (reference sequence). CDR3 length: 16 amino acids. Trimming stripped 1 base from V and 3 bases from J, with 15 bases between. CDR3 sequence: CASSLGFENLDYGYTF. The DNA for the CDR3 is TGTGCCAGCAGCTTAGGTTTTGAAAACCTGGACTATGGCTACACCTTC.

This clonotype was seen many times. The rearrangement links TRBV14 to TRBJ2-1, with D possibly called TRBD1 or TRBD2 (6 bases each). The V and J ends lost 3 bases and 10 bases respectively, with 19 bases between them. CDR3 length: 15 residues. The germline V gene encodes CDR1 SGHDN and CDR2 FVKESK. In DNA form, the CDR3 reads TGTGCCAGCAGCCAGTTGTTTCTCGGGGGACACGAGCAGTTCTTC. Its protein is CASSQLFLGGHEQFF.

The chain has TRBV7-9 and TRBJ2-7, with D tentatively TRBD2 (5 bases). V was shortened by 6 bases and J by 6 bases, with 12 bases between the two germline ends. This CDR3 has 12 amino acids. Germline CDR1 reads SEHNR; CDR2 reads FQNEAQ (reference sequence). In nucleotides, the CDR3 is TGTGCCAGCAGTTACCCTGGGAGCGAGCAGTACTTC. It encodes CASSYPGSEQYF.

The V gene is TRBV6-2 or TRBV6-3, the J gene TRBJ2-3; D is uncertain. This CDR3 is built from 17 residues. Germline V gene data show CDR1 as MNHEY and CDR2 as SVGEGT. Between the trimmed V and J ends, which lost 0 bases and 4 bases, there was a span of 17 bases. For the CDR3, the DNA is TGTGCCAGCAGTTACTCCGGTTTAGGTCCTAAATCAGATACGCAGTATTTT. Translating it yields CASSYSGLGPKSDTQYF.

This clonotype was found a few times. This chain joins TRBV6-1 and TRBJ1-2, with unresolved D. V lost 11 bases and J 1 base, leaving 17 bases between the germline ends. The CDR3 has 14 amino acids. Germline-derived CDR1 and CDR2 are MNHNS and SASEGT. The CDR3 bases are TGTGCCGCAAGGCAGGCAGACCTTAACTATGGCTACACCTTC. Its protein product is CAARQADLNYGYTF.

This rearrangement joins TRBV11-2 to TRBJ2-1; D is perhaps TRBD2 (6 bases). V lost 5 bases and J 8 bases, leaving 19 bases between the germline ends. The length of the CDR3 is 15 residues. Germline lookup yields CDR1 SGHAT and CDR2 FQNNGV. CDR3 amino acids: CASSRGTPGYDEQFF. The CDR3 DNA is TGTGCCAGCAGCCGAGGGACTCCCGGATATGATGAGCAGTTCTTC.

This chain links TRBV20-1 with TRBJ1-3; no firm D call. V dropped 0 bases and J dropped 0 bases, with 15 bases sitting between them. Germline CDR1 DFQATT, CDR2 SNEGSKA (reference sequence). The CDR3 is 17 amino acids. CDR3 in amino acids: CSARDLGQGFSGNTIYF. CDR3 DNA sequence: TGCAGTGCTAGAGATCTCGGGCAAGGGTTCTCTGGAAACACCATATATTTT.

Of note for this clonotype: A much larger clonotype is one base distant, so this may be a read error. This chain connects TRBV20-1 to TRBJ2-7, with 8 bases lining up with TRBD2. The assigned J gene may be wrong: the sequence end matches TRBJ2-1 better. CDR3 length: 15 amino acids. From germline, CDR1 is DFQATT and CDR2 SNEGSKA (reference sequence). The CDR3 coding sequence is TGCAGTGCAAGCCAGTGGAGCGGGAGCTGCAATGAGCAGTTCTTC. Translation gives CSASQWSGSCNEQFF.

In this sample, this clonotype turned up many times. This chain joins TRBV20-1 and TRBJ2-1, with 7 bases identical to TRBD2. The CDR3 spans 13 residues. Germline V gene data show CDR1 as DFQATT and CDR2 as SNEGSKA (reference sequence). J gave up 7 bases and V 5 bases, and 8 bases lay outside the gene matches. The CDR3 nucleotides are TGCAGTGCTTGGGGGGGGGTAGGAAATGAGCAGTTCTTC. As protein: CSAWGGVGNEQFF.

This clonotype was observed many times. The V gene is TRBV11-2, the J gene TRBJ2-3, with D possibly matching TRBD2 (5 bases). With 3 bases removed from V and 2 bases from J, the gap between germline ends came to 15 bases. Germline CDR1 reads SGHAT; CDR2 reads FQNNGV. The CDR3 covers 16 residues. The CDR3 DNA follows: TGTGCCAGCAGCTTTCATCGAGCGGCTACCACAGATACGCAGTATTTT. Translated, it gives CASSFHRAATTDTQYF.